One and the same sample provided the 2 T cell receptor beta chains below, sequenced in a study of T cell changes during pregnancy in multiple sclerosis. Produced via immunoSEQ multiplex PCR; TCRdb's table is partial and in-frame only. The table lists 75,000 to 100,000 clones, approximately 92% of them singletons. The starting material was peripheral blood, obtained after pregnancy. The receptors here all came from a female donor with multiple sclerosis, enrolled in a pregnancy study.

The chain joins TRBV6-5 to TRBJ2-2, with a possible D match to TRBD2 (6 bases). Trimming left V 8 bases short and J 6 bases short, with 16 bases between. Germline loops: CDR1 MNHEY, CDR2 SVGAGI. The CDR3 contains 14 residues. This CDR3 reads CASCLGGFSGELFF. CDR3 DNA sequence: TGTGCCAGCTGCCTTGGGGGGTTTTCCGGGGAGCTGTTTTTT.

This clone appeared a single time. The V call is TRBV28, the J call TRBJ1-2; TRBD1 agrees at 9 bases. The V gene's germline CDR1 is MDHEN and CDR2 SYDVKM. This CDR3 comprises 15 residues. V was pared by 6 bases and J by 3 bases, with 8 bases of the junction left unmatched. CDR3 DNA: TGTGCCAGCAGCCTCCGGGACAGGGTGGACTATGGCTACACCTTC. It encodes CASSLRDRVDYGYTF.